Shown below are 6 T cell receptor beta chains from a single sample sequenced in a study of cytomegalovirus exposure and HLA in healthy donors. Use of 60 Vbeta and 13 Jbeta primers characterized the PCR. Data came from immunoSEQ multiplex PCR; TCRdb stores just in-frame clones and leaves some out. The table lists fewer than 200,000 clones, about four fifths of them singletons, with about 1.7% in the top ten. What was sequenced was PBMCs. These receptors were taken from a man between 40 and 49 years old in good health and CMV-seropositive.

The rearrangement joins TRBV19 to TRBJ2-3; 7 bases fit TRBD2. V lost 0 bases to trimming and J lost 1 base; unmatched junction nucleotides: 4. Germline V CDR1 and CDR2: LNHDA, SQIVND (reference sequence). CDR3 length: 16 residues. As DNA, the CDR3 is TGTGCCAGTAGTATAGATGTGGGAGGGGGCACAGATACGCAGTATTTT. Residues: CASSIDVGGGTDTQYF.

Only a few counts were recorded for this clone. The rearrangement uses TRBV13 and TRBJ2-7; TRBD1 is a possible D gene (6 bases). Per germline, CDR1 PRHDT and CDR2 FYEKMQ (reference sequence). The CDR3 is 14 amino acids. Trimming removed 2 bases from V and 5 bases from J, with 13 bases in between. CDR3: CASSLSGTRHEQYF. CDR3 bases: TGTGCCAGCAGCTTATCCGGGACACGGCACGAGCAGTACTTC. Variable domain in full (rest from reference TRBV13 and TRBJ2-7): AAGVIQSPRHLIKEKRETATLKCYPIPRHDTVYWYQQGPGQDPQFLISFYEKMQSDKGSIPDRFSAQQFSDYHSELNMSSLELGDSALYFCASSLSGTRHEQYFGPGTRLTVT.

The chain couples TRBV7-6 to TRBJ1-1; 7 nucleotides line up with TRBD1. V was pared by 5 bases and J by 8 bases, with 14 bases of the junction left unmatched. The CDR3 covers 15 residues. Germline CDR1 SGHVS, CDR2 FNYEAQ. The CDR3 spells CASSGRRQGGTEAFF. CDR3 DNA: TGTGCCAGCAGCGGAAGGCGACAGGGTGGGACAGAAGCTTTCTTT.

The chain's CDR3 is CASVDRAYEQYF. The CDR3 DNA sequence: TGTGCTAGTGTGGACAGAGCTTACGAGCAGTACTTC. The rearrangement uses TRBV12-5 and TRBJ2-7; the D gene is possibly TRBD1 (6 bases). The V end was cut by 7 bases, the J end by 4 bases, with 11 bases between. Germline V gives CDR1 LGHNT, CDR2 FRNRAP. This CDR3 contains 12 residues. The entire variable domain, with the rest obtained from reference TRBV12-5 and TRBJ2-7, is as follows: DARVTQTPRHKVTEMGQEVTMRCQPILGHNTVFWYRQTMMQGLELLAYFRNRAPLDDSGMPKDRFSAEMPDATLATLKIQPSEPRDSAVYFCASVDRAYEQYFGPGTRLTVT.

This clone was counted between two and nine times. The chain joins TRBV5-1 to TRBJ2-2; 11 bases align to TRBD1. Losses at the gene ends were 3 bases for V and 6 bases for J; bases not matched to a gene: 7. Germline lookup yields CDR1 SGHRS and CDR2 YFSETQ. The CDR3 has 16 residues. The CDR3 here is CASSSGQGARSGELFF. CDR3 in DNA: TGCGCCAGCAGCTCCGGACAGGGGGCTCGGTCCGGGGAGCTGTTTTTT.

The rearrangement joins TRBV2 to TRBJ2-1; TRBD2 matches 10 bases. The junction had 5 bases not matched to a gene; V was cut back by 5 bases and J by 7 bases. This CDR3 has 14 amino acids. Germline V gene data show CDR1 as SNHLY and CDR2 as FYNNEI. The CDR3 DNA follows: TGTGCCAGCAGTTTAGCGGGAGGAGGTAATGAGCAGTTCTTC. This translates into CASSLAGGGNEQFF.